One sample yielded the 6 T cell receptor beta chains listed below, sequenced in a study of tumor-infiltrating lymphocytes in primary liver carcinoma. A constant-region primer served to make TCR beta cDNA from roughly 540 ng total RNA. Each TCR beta library was derived from three nested multiplex PCR rounds that employed slightly modified ARM-PCR. The study ran its first two PCR rounds for roughly 9 cycles each, using TRBV1-TRBV30 forward primers and a C-beta reverse primer. MiXCR, applied by TCRdb to the multiplex PCR reads, yields one record per CDR3 protein. The sample gives about 43,000 distinct CDR3 sequences, about three quarters of which show up once; about a fifth is in the top ten. The source material, roughly 20-31 mg of unsorted bulk tissue, was used to co-extract RNA and DNA. Sequencing used liver tumor tissue from sampling region 2. As to subset: tumor region T2, inferior pole. Every receptor here comes from a man between 35 and 55 years old with primary liver carcinoma and hepatitis B virus infection.

Of note for this clonotype: Just one base apart from a much larger clone, this may be a read error. The rearrangement links TRBV7-2 to TRBJ2-1; TRBD2 agrees at 12 bases. The CDR3 is 15 amino acids. The trim removed 6 bases at V and 8 bases at J, leaving 8 bases unmatched. Germline CDR1 SGHTA, CDR2 FQGNSA. The CDR3 region is CTSSRTSGTGDEQFF. CDR3 DNA sequence: TGTACCAGCAGTCGGACTAGCGGGACGGGCGATGAGCAGTTCTTC.

For this clonotype: With a much larger clone just one base away, this may be a read error. This chain links TRBV5-1 with TRBJ2-5; D is uncertain. The CDR3 extends over 13 amino acids. V gave up 2 bases and J gave up 2 bases, with 7 bases separating them. The germline CDR1 and CDR2 sequences are SGHRS and YFSETQ. DNA of the CDR3: TGCGCCAGCAGCTTTGGCAGGCAAGAGACCCAGTACTTC. Amino acid sequence: CASSFGRQETQYF.

The rearrangement links TRBV29-1 to TRBJ1-1; 7 bases align to TRBD1. The V segment lost 7 bases and the J segment 5 bases; nucleotides outside the gene matches: 10. This CDR3 has 13 residues. Germline V gene data show CDR1 as SQVTM and CDR2 as ANQGSEA. The CDR3 DNA is TGCAGCGGTGACAGGGAGCCAGGGACTGAAGCTTTCTTT. Its translation is CSGDREPGTEAFF. Full variable domain (remainder filled in from reference TRBV29-1 and TRBJ1-1): SAVISQKPSRDICQRGTSLTIQCQVDSQVTMMFWYRQQPGQSLTLIATANQGSEATYESGFVIDKFPISRPNLTFSTLTVSNMSPEDSSIYLCSGDREPGTEAFFGQGTRLTVV.

The rearrangement joins TRBV11-1 to TRBJ2-1; 14 positions match TRBD2. CDR1 is SGHAT and CDR2 is FQDESV in the germline V gene (reference sequence). The CDR3 consists of 16 residues. V lost 5 bases and J lost 10; bases outside the gene matches: 10. CDR3 sequence (DNA): TGTGCCAGCAGCCCCCGGGGACTAGCGGGAGTCGGGGAGCAGTTCTTC. Translation gives CASSPRGLAGVGEQFF.

On this clonotype: The junction departs from the called germline gene at one end, perhaps through a read error. V usage is TRBV11-1 and J usage is TRBJ2-3, with D perhaps being TRBD1 or TRBD2 (5 bases each). This CDR3 has 19 residues. Per the germline V gene, CDR1 is SGHAT and CDR2 is FQDESV (reference sequence). CDR3 nucleotide sequence: TGTGCCAGCAGCTCTGGGGGAAGCTCTGCTGGAGTCCGCACAAATACACAGTATTTT. Its protein product is CASSSGGSSAGVRTNTQYF.

The J gene is TRBJ1-5, the V gene TRBV6-2 or TRBV6-3; D is undetermined. The DNA end favors TRBJ2-3, so the J call may be wrong. There are 14 residues in the CDR3. Germline values: CDR1 MNHEY, CDR2 SVGEGT. CDR3 in amino acids: CASTLVKGDQPQYF. In DNA, the CDR3 is TGTGCCAGTACCCTGGTGAAAGGCGATCAGCCCCAGTATTTT.